The 23 T cell receptor beta chains listed next were all sequenced from one sample in a study of shared clonotypes between healthy human individuals. TCRdb's table, derived via immunoSEQ multiplex PCR, lists solely in-frame clones and lacks some. The table lists millions of clones, 85% to 95% of them singletons. CD45RO-negative, CCR7-selected cells formed the naive CD8 fraction, which excluded terminally differentiated effector memory CD45RA+ cells. The material sequenced was naive CD8+ T cells from PBMCs. Every receptor here comes from a young man in good health. Some clones in this sample may be carry-over from other donors' samples.

V gene TRBV27 combines with J gene TRBJ2-1; perhaps TRBD1 as D (6 bases). The germline V gene has CDR1 MNHEY and CDR2 SMNVEV (reference sequence). V dropped 6 bases and J dropped 9 bases, with 18 bases sitting between them. The CDR3 is made up of 14 amino acids. CDR3 nucleotides: TGTGCCAGCAGACCCTTCTCAGGGGCGGGTGAGCAGTTCTTC. Protein: CASRPFSGAGEQFF.

The CDR3 spells CASRIGNQPQHF. The CDR3 nucleotides read TGTGCCAGCCGAATTGGTAACCAGCCCCAGCATTTT. The gene calls are TRBV27 and TRBJ1-5; no reliable D call. With 8 bases removed from V and 7 bases from J, the gap between germline ends came to 12 bases. The length of the CDR3 is 12 residues. Germline CDR1 and CDR2: MNHEY and SMNVEV (reference sequence).

This chain links TRBV7-8 with TRBJ2-2, with D tentatively TRBD2 (6 bases). The CDR3 length is 17 residues. Trimming pared 0 bases from V and 4 bases from J, leaving 15 bases between. Germline-derived CDR1 and CDR2 are SGHVS and FQNEAQ. This CDR3 is CASSLAQSGEVTGELFF. The DNA of the CDR3 is TGTGCCAGCAGCTTAGCGCAGTCGGGAGAAGTCACCGGGGAGCTGTTTTTT.

The rearrangement links TRBV4-3 to TRBJ2-7, with 12 bases fitting TRBD2. CDR1 LGHNA and CDR2 YSLEER come from the germline V gene. There are 19 residues in the CDR3. With V trimmed by 1 base and J by 2 bases, 12 bases remained unmatched. CDR3 sequence (DNA): TGCGCCAGCAGCCAAGGACTCACCCCACTAGCGGGAGGTGCCTACGAGCAGTACTTC. Translated, it gives CASSQGLTPLAGGAYEQYF.

J is TRBJ2-2 and V is TRBV10-3; possible D gene TRBD1, 5 bases. V was trimmed by 5 bases and J by 3 bases, leaving 19 bases between them. CDR1 ENHRY and CDR2 SYGVKD come from the germline V gene. The CDR3 is 17 amino acids. DNA for the CDR3: TGTGCCATCAGTCCCCCCGCTTCCAGCAGGGACACCGGGGAGCTGTTTTTT. Protein sequence: CAISPPASSRDTGELFF.

This sequence joins TRBV7-9 and TRBJ2-5, with D tentatively TRBD1 (6 bases). The germline V and J ends were trimmed by 0 bases and 2 bases, with 16 bases remaining between them. Germline loops: CDR1 SEHNR, CDR2 FQNEAQ (reference sequence). The CDR3 is made up of 17 amino acids. The CDR3 bases are TGTGCCAGCAGCTTAGCGCTTCAGGGGCCACAACAAGAGACCCAGTACTTC. Its protein is CASSLALQGPQQETQYF.

A single count supports this clone. The chain has TRBV5-8 and TRBJ2-5; TRBD1 matches 10 bases. Per the germline V gene, CDR1 is SGHTS and CDR2 is YDEGEE. This CDR3 has 14 amino acids. V lost 4 bases, J lost 6 bases, and 6 bases stayed unmatched. The CDR3 is CASSHRQGAKTQYF. CDR3 in DNA: TGTGCCAGCAGCCACAGACAGGGGGCCAAGACCCAGTACTTC.

Only one count was recorded for this clone. The chain carries TRBV29-1 and TRBJ2-7; tentative D call: TRBD1 (6 bases). CDR1 is SQVTM and CDR2 is ANQGSEA in the germline V gene. V was clipped by 5 bases and J by 7 bases, with 15 bases between them. The CDR3 has 12 amino acids. The DNA for the CDR3 is TGCAGCGTTCTGCTAGCAAGGGGGGAGCAGTACTTC. It yields the protein CSVLLARGEQYF.

The V and J genes are TRBV27 and TRBJ1-4; D is unresolved. CDR3 length: 15 residues. V lost 7 bases to trimming and J lost 1 base, with 13 bases between them. The germline CDR1 and CDR2 sequences are MNHEY and SMNVEV (reference sequence). The CDR3 is CASTFSGITNEKLFF. The CDR3 DNA sequence: TGTGCCAGCACCTTTTCCGGGATAACTAATGAAAAACTGTTTTTT.

The chain links TRBV11-2 to TRBJ1-5; the D is unclear. CDR1 is SGHAT, CDR2 FQNNGV, per germline. CDR3 length: 12 residues. V shed 3 bases and J shed 6 bases, with 6 bases lying between them. The CDR3 region is CASSFWGQPQHF. CDR3 DNA: TGTGCCAGCAGCTTCTGGGGTCAGCCCCAGCATTTT.

The gene calls are TRBV18 and TRBJ2-2; 14 bases are a match to TRBD2. The CDR3 contains 16 residues. Looked up from germline, CDR1 is KGHSH and CDR2 is LQKENI. Trimming cost V 8 bases and J 7 bases; bases outside gene matches: 9. In DNA, the CDR3 is TGTGCCAGCGAACCGACTAGCGGGAGGGCCGTCGGGGAGCTGTTTTTT. Translated, it gives CASEPTSGRAVGELFF.

The rearrangement links TRBV10-1 to TRBJ1-2; D gene uncertain. The germline V and J ends were trimmed by 2 bases and 5 bases, with 12 bases remaining between them. Per the germline V gene, CDR1 is WNHNN and CDR2 is SYGVQD (reference sequence). This CDR3 has 14 amino acids. The chain's CDR3 is CASSEGRTGYGYTF. DNA of the CDR3: TGCGCCAGCAGTGAGGGACGGACTGGGTATGGCTACACCTTC.

The chain carries TRBV27 and TRBJ2-7; D unresolved. CDR1 is MNHEY and CDR2 is SMNVEV in the germline V gene (reference sequence). The CDR3 loop spans 16 amino acids. V lost 5 bases to trimming and J lost 0 bases, with 17 bases between them. The CDR3 DNA reads as TGTGCCAGCAGTAACATAGTGGTCGGAACCTCCTACGAGCAGTACTTC. Translation: CASSNIVVGTSYEQYF.

The V gene is TRBV28, the J gene TRBJ2-2, with TRBD1 as a possible D gene (6 bases). The CDR3 extends over 15 amino acids. CDR1 is MDHEN and CDR2 is SYDVKM in the germline V gene. V gave up 4 bases and J gave up 1 base, with 10 bases separating them. In DNA form, the CDR3 reads TGTGCCAGCAGTTCCCGGACAGAGAACACCGGGGAGCTGTTTTTT. Encoded protein: CASSSRTENTGELFF.

The chain recombines TRBV29-1 with TRBJ1-1, with a possible D match to TRBD1 (5 bases). Trimming took 2 bases from V and 4 from J, leaving 14 bases between them. Germline CDR1 SQVTM, CDR2 ANQGSEA. CDR3 length: 14 residues. The DNA for the CDR3 is TGCAGCGTTGAACCCCATGACAGAAGCACTGAAGCTTTCTTT. Amino acid sequence: CSVEPHDRSTEAFF.

V and J are TRBV9 and TRBJ2-3; 14 bases line up with TRBD2. V lost 3 bases to trimming and J lost 6 bases; unmatched junction nucleotides: 9. The CDR3 loop spans 17 amino acids. Per the germline V gene, CDR1 is SGDLS and CDR2 is YYNGEE. The CDR3 DNA reads as TGTGCCAGCAGCGCCGAGGGACTAGCGGGAGTTGGGGATACGCAGTATTTT. Translating it yields CASSAEGLAGVGDTQYF. Full variable domain (outside the CDR3, taken from reference TRBV9 and TRBJ2-3): DSGVTQTPKHLITATGQRVTLRCSPRSGDLSVYWYQQSLDQGLQFLIQYYNGEERAKGNILERFSAQQFPDLHSELNLSSLELGDSALYFCASSAEGLAGVGDTQYFGPGTRLTVL.

This chain links TRBV27 with TRBJ2-3; a possible D gene is TRBD2 (6 bases). The CDR3 covers 16 residues. Germline V gene sequence: CDR1 MNHEY, CDR2 SMNVEV (reference sequence). The germline V and J ends were trimmed by 8 bases and 1 base, with 19 bases remaining between them. The CDR3 protein is CASGSPPASGTDTQYF. The CDR3 DNA follows: TGTGCCAGCGGTTCCCCCCCCGCTAGCGGCACAGATACGCAGTATTTT.

V usage is TRBV7-7 and J usage is TRBJ2-2; D is undetermined. The CDR3 runs 16 residues. The germline CDR1 and CDR2 sequences are SSHAT and FNYEAQ (reference sequence). Trimming pared 1 base from V and 1 base from J, leaving 10 bases between. CDR3 coding DNA: TGTGCCAGCAGCTTAGGGGTGGGAATGAACACCGGGGAGCTGTTTTTT. This translates into CASSLGVGMNTGELFF.

The chain has TRBV4-2 and TRBJ2-7; 7 bases fit TRBD2. This CDR3 spans 15 amino acids. Germline V gives CDR1 LGHNA, CDR2 YNFKEQ. Germline trimming cut 2 bases from V and 12 bases from J; bases unmatched to any gene: 16. The CDR3 here is CASSQSLSGAKGLYF. The CDR3 DNA reads TGTGCCAGCAGCCAAAGTCTGAGCGGGGCTAAAGGTCTGTACTTC.

V and J are TRBV5-4 and TRBJ2-3, with D perhaps being TRBD1 or TRBD2 (5 bases each). The CDR3 contains 12 residues. The V and J ends lost 6 bases and 6 bases respectively, with 11 bases between them. The germline V gene encodes CDR1 SGHNT and CDR2 YYREEE (reference sequence). The CDR3 nucleotides read TGTGCCAGCACCGGGGACGAGGATACGCAGTATTTT. It is translated as CASTGDEDTQYF. Filled out from reference TRBV5-4 and TRBJ2-3, the complete variable domain reads ETGVTQSPTHLIKTRGQQVTLRCSSQSGHNTVSWYQQALGQGPQFIFQYYREEENGRGNFPPRFSGLQFPNYSSELNVNALELDDSALYLCASTGDEDTQYFGPGTRLTVL.

V is TRBV4-2 and J is TRBJ2-2, with D tentatively TRBD1 or TRBD2 (5 bases each). The germline V gene has CDR1 LGHNA and CDR2 YNFKEQ. The CDR3 has 15 residues. The ends were cut back, 5 bases at V and 4 bases at J, with 14 bases in the middle. The CDR3 nucleotides read TGTGCCAGCAGCGGCCGGGACGCTATCACCGGGGAGCTGTTTTTT. Its translation is CASSGRDAITGELFF.

The CDR3 spells CASSLGQEINYGYTF. The CDR3 DNA sequence: TGTGCCAGCTCACTCGGCCAGGAAATTAACTATGGCTACACCTTC. The chain recombines TRBV18 with TRBJ1-2; no clear D. The CDR3 spans 15 residues. The germline V and J ends were trimmed by 4 bases and 1 base, with 13 bases remaining between them. Looked up from germline, CDR1 is KGHSH and CDR2 is LQKENI.

A word on this clone: In the same sample, other DNA sequences code for this CDR3. The CDR3 loop is CASSPGQGMNTEAFF. CDR3 DNA: TGTGCCAGCAGCCCGGGACAGGGGATGAACACTGAAGCTTTCTTT. The chain has TRBV9 and TRBJ1-1, with 10 bases aligning to TRBD1. This CDR3 spans 15 amino acids. Germline V CDR1 and CDR2: SGDLS, YYNGEE. With 4 bases clipped from V and 0 bases from J, the junction kept 3 bases outside the gene matches.